Following are 8 T cell receptor beta chains from one sample sequenced in a study of identical twins. MiXCR was run by TCRdb on the 5' RACE reads, yielding one entry per CDR3 protein. Here the sample spans just over 450,000 distinct CDR3 sequences, 13% to 15% being singletons. In addition, the sample was reused for a study of yellow fever vaccine responses in identical twins.

Sample: CD4+ T cells sorted from blood. These receptors were taken from a woman aged 18 to 35 in good health.

In this sample, this clonotype turned up many times. This sequence joins TRBV7-3 and TRBJ2-2, with 7 bases aligning to TRBD2. Unmatched junction bases numbered 11, after V lost 0 bases and J lost 7 bases. The CDR3 has 17 amino acids. CDR1 is SGHTA and CDR2 is FQGTGA in the germline V gene. CDR3 residues: CASSLTPSTSRGGELFF. CDR3 DNA sequence: TGTGCCAGCAGCTTAACGCCCTCGACTAGCCGGGGCGGGGAGCTGTTTTTT.

This clonotype has just a few counts. The chain links TRBV20-1 to TRBJ2-3; 8 nucleotides agree with TRBD2. The CDR3 contains 13 residues. V was clipped by 4 bases and J by 7 bases; unmatched bases: 7. Germline loops: CDR1 DFQATT, CDR2 SNEGSKA (reference sequence). The CDR3 loop reads CSATPGGGHTQYF. The DNA for the CDR3 is TGCAGTGCTACTCCGGGGGGGGGACATACGCAGTATTTT.

This chain links TRBV19 with TRBJ1-1; D unclear. CDR3 length: 14 amino acids. Between the trimmed V and J ends, which lost 4 bases and 7 bases, there was a span of 16 bases. Germline values: CDR1 LNHDA, CDR2 SQIVND (reference sequence). CDR3 in DNA: TGTGCCAGTAGTACCGCGACGGGTGCCATTGAAGCTTTCTTT. As protein: CASSTATGAIEAFF.

In its sample, this clonotype was seen many times. CDR3 nucleotide sequence: TGTGCCAGCAGCCAAGAACAGGGGGACGGCTACACCTTC. Translated, it gives CASSQEQGDGYTF. V is TRBV3-1 and J is TRBJ1-2; 8 bases are shared with TRBD1. The germline gives CDR1 LGHDT, CDR2 YNNKEL (reference sequence). The CDR3 runs 13 residues. V shed 0 bases and J 8 bases; nucleotides not matched to a gene: 2. Combining the CDR3 with reference TRBV3-1 and TRBJ1-2 gives the whole variable domain DTAVSQTPKYLVTQMGNDKSIKCEQNLGHDTMYWYKQDSKKFLKIMFSYNNKELIINETVPNRFSPKSPDKAHLNLHINSLELGDSAVYFCASSQEQGDGYTFGSGTRLTVV.

There are a few counts of this clonotype. This chain uses TRBV30 with TRBJ2-3, with D maybe TRBD2 (6 bases). Germline V gene sequence: CDR1 GTSNPN, CDR2 SVGIG (reference sequence). The CDR3 has 13 amino acids. Trimming stripped 0 bases from V and 5 bases from J, with 9 bases between. CDR3 DNA sequence: TGTGCCTGGAGTGTCCGGAGGGGAGATACGCAGTATTTT. Translated, it gives CAWSVRRGDTQYF.

This clonotype was found a few times. The V gene is TRBV7-2, the J gene TRBJ1-5; D is undetermined. Per germline, CDR1 SGHTA and CDR2 FQGNSA. There are 13 residues in the CDR3. V lost 1 base and J 7 bases, leaving 8 bases between the germline ends. The CDR3 reads CASSLGVPQPQHF. Here the CDR3 DNA reads TGTGCCAGCAGCTTAGGTGTCCCACAGCCCCAGCATTTT.

The chain uses TRBV3-1 and TRBJ2-3; D is unclear. The CDR3 covers 16 residues. Trimming removed 2 bases from V and 1 base from J, with 13 bases in between. Germline V gene sequence: CDR1 LGHDT, CDR2 YNNKEL (reference sequence). This CDR3 is CASSQLGLGRTDTQYF. DNA of the CDR3: TGTGCCAGCAGCCAACTGGGGTTGGGTCGCACAGATACGCAGTATTTT.

This clonotype showed up just a few times. The rearrangement joins TRBV4-1 to TRBJ2-5, with D unclear. Trimming shortened V by 0 bases and J by 1 base, and 12 bases separated the two germline ends. The CDR3 is 16 amino acids. Germline loops: CDR1 MGHRA, CDR2 YSYEKL. In DNA, the CDR3 is TGCGCCAGCAGCCAAGATCAGACGTACGGCCAAGAGACCCAGTACTTC. Amino acid sequence: CASSQDQTYGQETQYF.